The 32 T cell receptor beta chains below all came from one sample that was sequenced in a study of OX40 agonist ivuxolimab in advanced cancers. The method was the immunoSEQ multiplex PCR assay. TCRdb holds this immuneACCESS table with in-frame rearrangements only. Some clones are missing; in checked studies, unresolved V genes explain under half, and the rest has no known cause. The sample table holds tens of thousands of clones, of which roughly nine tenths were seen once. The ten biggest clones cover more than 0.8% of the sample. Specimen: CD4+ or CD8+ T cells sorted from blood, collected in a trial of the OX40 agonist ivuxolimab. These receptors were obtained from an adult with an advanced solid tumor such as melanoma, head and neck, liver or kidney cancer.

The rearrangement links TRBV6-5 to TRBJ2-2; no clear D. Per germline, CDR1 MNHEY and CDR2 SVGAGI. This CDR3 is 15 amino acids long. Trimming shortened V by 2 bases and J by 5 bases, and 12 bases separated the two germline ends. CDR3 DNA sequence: TGTGCCAGCAGTTACACGGAAGCCTGGACCGGGGAGCTGTTTTTT. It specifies CASSYTEAWTGELFF.

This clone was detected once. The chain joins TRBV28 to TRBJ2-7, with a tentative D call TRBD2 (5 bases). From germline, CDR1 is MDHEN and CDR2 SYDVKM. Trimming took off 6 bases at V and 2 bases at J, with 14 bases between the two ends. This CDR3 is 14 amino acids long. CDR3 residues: CASRDSGDAYEQYF. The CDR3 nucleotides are TGTGCCAGCAGAGACTCCGGGGATGCCTACGAGCAGTACTTC. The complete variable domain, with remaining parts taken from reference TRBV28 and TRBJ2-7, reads DVKVTQSSRYLVKRTGEKVFLECVQDMDHENMFWYRQDPGLGLRLIYFSYDVKMKEKGDIPEGYSVSREKKERFSLILESASTNQTSMYLCASRDSGDAYEQYFGPGTRLTVT.

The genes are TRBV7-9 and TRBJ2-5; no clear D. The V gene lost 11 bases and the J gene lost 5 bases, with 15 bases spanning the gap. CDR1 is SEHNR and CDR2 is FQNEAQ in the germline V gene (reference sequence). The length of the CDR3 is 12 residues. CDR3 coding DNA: TGTGCCGGGCAGAGGTCCAGCGAGACCCAGTACTTC. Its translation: CAGQRSSETQYF.

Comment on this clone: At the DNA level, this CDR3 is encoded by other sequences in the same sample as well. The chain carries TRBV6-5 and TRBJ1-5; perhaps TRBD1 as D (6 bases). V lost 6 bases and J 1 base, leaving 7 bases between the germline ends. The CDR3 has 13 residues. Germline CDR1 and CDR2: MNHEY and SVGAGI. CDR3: CASRGGSNQPQHF. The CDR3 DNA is TGTGCCAGCAGAGGGGGAAGCAATCAGCCCCAGCATTTT.

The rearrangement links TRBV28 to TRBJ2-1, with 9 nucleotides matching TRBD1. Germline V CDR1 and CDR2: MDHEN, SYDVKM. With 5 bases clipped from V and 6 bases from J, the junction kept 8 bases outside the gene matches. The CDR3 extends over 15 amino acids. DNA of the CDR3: TGTGCCAGCAGTAGACCGGGACAGGGATCCAATGAGCAGTTCTTC. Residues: CASSRPGQGSNEQFF.

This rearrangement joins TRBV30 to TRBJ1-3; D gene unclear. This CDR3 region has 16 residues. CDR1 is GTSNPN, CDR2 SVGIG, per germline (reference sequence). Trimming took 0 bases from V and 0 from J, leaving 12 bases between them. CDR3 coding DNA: TGTGCCTGGAGTGTACGCCACAGCACCTCTGGAAACACCATATATTTT. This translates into CAWSVRHSTSGNTIYF.

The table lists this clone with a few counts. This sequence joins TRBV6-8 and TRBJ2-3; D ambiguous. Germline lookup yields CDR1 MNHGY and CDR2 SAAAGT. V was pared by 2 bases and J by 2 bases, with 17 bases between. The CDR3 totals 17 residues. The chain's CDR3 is CASSYILCPLNTDTQYF. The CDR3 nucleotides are TGTGCCAGCAGTTACATACTCTGTCCCTTGAACACAGATACGCAGTATTTT.

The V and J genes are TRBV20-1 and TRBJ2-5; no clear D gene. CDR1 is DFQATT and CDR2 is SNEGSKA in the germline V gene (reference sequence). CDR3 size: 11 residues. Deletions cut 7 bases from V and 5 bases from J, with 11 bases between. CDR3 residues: CSVPRAETQYF. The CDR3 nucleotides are TGCAGTGTTCCCCGGGCCGAGACCCAGTACTTC.

CDR3 sequence (DNA): TGTGCCAGCAGCAGCCGGGGGCCGATCCTAGCCAAAAACATTCAGTACTTC. This codes for CASSSRGPILAKNIQYF. The chain employs TRBV11-2 and TRBJ2-4; tentatively, D is TRBD1 or TRBD2 (6 bases each). Per the germline V gene, CDR1 is SGHAT and CDR2 is FQNNGV. The V gene lost 5 bases and the J gene lost 0 bases, with 17 bases spanning the gap. The CDR3 extends over 17 amino acids.

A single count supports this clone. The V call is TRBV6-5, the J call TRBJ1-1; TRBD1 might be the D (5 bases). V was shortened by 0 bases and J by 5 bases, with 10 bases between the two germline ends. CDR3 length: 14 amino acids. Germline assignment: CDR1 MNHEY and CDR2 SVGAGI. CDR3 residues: CASSYSGVKTEAFF. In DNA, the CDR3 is TGTGCCAGCAGTTACTCGGGGGTAAAGACTGAAGCTTTCTTT.

The CDR3 reads CASSLDSGVNGYTF. The CDR3 DNA is TGTGCCAGCAGTTTGGACAGCGGGGTGAATGGCTACACCTTC. V usage is TRBV6-6 and J usage is TRBJ1-2; a weak D match, TRBD1 (6 bases). Germline V gives CDR1 MNHNY, CDR2 SVGAGI (reference sequence). V dropped 4 bases and J dropped 6 bases, with 15 bases sitting between them. The CDR3 has 14 amino acids.

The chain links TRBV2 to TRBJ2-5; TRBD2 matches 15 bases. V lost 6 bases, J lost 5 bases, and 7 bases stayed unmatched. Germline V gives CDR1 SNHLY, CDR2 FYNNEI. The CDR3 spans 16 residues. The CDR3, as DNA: TGTGCCAGCAGGCGGACTAGCGGGGGGGCTGGGGAGACCCAGTACTTC. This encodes CASRRTSGGAGETQYF.

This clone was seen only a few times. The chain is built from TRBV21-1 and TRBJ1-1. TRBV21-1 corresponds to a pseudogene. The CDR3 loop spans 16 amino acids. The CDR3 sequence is CASSKADGRGGTEAFF. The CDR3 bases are TGTGCCAGCAGCAAAGCGGACGGCAGGGGAGGCACTGAAGCTTTCTTT.

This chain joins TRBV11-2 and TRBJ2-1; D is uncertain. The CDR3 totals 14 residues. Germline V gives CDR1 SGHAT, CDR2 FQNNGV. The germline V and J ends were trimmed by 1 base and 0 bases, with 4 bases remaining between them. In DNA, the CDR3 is TGTGCCAGCAGCTTAGGGGGCTCCTACAATGAGCAGTTCTTC. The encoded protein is CASSLGGSYNEQFF.

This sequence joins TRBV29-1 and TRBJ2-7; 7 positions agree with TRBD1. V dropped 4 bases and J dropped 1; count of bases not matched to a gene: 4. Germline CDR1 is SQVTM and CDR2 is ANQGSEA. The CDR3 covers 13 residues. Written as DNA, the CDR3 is TGCAGCGTTGCTGTGACAGGGTCCTACGAGCAGTACTTC. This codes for CSVAVTGSYEQYF.

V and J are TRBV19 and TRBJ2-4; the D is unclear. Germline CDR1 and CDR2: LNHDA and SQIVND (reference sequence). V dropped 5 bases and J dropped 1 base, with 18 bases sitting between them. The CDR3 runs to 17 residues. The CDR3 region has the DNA TGTGCCAGTAGTCACCCGGCCCAAGGTCGGGCCAAAAACATTCAGTACTTC. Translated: CASSHPAQGRAKNIQYF. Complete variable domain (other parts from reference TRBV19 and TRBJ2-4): DGGITQSPKYLFRKEGQNVTLSCEQNLNHDAMYWYRQDPGQGLRLIYYSQIVNDFQKGDIAEGYSVSREKKESFPLTVTSAQKNPTAFYLCASSHPAQGRAKNIQYFGAGTRLSVL.

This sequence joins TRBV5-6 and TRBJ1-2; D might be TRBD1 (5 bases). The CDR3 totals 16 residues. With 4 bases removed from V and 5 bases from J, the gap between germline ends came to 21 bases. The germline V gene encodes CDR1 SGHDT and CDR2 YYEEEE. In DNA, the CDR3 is TGTGCCAGCAGCGTATTAGGGACCGGGTCGGTGTATGGCTACACCTTC. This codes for CASSVLGTGSVYGYTF.

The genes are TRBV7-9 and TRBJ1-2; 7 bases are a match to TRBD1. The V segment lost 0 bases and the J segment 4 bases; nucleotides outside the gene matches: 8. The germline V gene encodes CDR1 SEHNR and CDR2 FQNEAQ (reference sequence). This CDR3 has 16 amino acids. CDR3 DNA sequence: TGTGCCAGCAGCTTAGCGGAGACAGGGTTCGGCTATGGCTACACCTTC. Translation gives CASSLAETGFGYGYTF.

In DNA form, the CDR3 reads TGTGCCATCAGTGAGCGAGAAAATTCACCCCTCCACTTT. As protein: CAISERENSPLHF. The chain uses TRBV10-3 and TRBJ1-6; no clear D. Trimming cost V 2 bases and J 7 bases, with 6 bases left between them. This CDR3 has 13 amino acids. Germline loops: CDR1 ENHRY, CDR2 SYGVKD.

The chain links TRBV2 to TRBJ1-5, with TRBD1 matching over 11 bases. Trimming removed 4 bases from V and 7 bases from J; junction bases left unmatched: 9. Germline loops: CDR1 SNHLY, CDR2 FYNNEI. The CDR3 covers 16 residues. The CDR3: CASSGGPGQGDQPQHF. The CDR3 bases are TGTGCCAGCAGTGGTGGTCCGGGACAGGGGGACCAGCCCCAGCATTTT.

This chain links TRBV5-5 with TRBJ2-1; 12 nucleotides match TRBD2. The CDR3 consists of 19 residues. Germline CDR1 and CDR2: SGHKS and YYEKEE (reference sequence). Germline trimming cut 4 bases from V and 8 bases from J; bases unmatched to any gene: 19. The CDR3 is CASSVGPTTSGRERDEQFF. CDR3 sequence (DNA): TGTGCCAGCAGCGTTGGCCCAACGACTAGCGGGAGAGAAAGAGATGAGCAGTTCTTC.

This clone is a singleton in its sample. DNA of the CDR3: TGTGCCAGCAGCTTTCCAGGGAGAAAGTTTGAGCAGTTCTTC. Protein product: CASSFPGRKFEQFF. This chain links TRBV5-8 with TRBJ2-1, with D perhaps assigned TRBD1 or TRBD2 (5 bases each). The CDR3 covers 14 residues. Trimming removed 2 bases from V and 9 bases from J, with 15 bases in between. CDR1 is SGHTS, CDR2 YDEGEE, per germline.

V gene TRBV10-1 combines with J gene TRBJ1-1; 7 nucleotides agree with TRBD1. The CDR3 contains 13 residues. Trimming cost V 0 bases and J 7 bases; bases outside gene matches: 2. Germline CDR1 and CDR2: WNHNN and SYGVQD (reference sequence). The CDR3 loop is CASSESGTDEAFF. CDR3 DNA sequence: TGCGCCAGCAGTGAGTCAGGGACAGATGAAGCTTTCTTT.

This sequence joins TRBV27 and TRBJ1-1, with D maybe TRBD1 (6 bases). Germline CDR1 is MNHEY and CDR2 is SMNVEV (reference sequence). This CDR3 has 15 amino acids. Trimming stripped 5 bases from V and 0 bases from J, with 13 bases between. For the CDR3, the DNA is TGTGCCAGCAGTCCTGGGGGGGGCTTGAACACTGAAGCTTTCTTT. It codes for CASSPGGGLNTEAFF.

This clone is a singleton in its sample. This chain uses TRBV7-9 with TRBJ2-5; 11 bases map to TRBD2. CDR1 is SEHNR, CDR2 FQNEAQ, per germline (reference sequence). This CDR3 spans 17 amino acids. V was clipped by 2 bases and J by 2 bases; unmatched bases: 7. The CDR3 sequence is CASSLLTSGGIQETQYF. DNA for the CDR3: TGTGCCAGCAGCTTACTCACTAGCGGGGGAATACAAGAGACCCAGTACTTC.

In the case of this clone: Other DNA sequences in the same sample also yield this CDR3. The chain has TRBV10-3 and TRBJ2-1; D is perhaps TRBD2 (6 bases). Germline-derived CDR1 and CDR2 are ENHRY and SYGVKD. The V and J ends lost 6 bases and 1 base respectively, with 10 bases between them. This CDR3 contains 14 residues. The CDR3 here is CAISGGGSYNEQFF. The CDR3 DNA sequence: TGTGCCATCAGCGGGGGTGGGTCCTACAATGAGCAGTTCTTC.

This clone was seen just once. The CDR3 region is CASSLAGAPSMAKNIQYF. The CDR3 coding sequence is TGTGCCAGCAGCCTAGCGGGGGCCCCCTCAATGGCCAAAAACATTCAGTACTTC. The genes are TRBV28 and TRBJ2-4; 10 bases line up with TRBD2. Per the germline V gene, CDR1 is MDHEN and CDR2 is SYDVKM. CDR3 size: 18 residues. J was trimmed by 1 base and V by 6 bases; bases with no gene match: 12.

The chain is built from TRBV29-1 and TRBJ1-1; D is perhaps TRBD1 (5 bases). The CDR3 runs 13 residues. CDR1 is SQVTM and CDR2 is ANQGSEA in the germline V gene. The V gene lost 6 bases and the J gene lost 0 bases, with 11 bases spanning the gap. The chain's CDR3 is CSVRGRMNTEAFF. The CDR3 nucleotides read TGCAGCGTCCGGGGGAGGATGAACACTGAAGCTTTCTTT.

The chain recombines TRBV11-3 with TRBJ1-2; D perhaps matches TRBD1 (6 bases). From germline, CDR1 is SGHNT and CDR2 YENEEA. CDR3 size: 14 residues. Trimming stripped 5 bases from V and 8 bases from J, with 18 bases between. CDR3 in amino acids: CASSHVDRTKGYTF. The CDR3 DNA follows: TGTGCCAGCAGCCACGTAGACAGGACGAAAGGCTACACCTTC.

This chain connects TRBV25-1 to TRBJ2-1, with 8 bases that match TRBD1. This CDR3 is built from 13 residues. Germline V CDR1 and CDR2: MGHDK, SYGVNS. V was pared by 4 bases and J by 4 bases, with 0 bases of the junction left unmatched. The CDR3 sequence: CASSGDRYNEQFF. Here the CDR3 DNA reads TGTGCCAGCAGTGGGGACAGGTACAATGAGCAGTTCTTC.

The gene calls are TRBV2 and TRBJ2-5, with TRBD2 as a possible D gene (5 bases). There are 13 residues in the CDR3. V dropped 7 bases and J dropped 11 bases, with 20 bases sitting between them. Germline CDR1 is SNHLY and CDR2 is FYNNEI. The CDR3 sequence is CASNAIGGWEQYF. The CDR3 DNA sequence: TGTGCCAGCAACGCCATCGGAGGATGGGAGCAGTACTTC.

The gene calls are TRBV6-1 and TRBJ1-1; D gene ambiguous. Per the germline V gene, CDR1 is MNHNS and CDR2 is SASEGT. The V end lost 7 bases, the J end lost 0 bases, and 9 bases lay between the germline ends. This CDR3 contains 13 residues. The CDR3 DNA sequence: TGTGCCAGCAAGGTCTACATGAACACTGAAGCTTTCTTT. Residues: CASKVYMNTEAFF.